This T cell receptor beta chain is from a study of T-cell memory formation after mild COVID-19. TCRdb used MiXCR to reprocess the 5' RACE reads, holding one entry per CDR3 protein. This sample has 390,000 or so distinct CDR3 sequences, with 16% found just once. The length of the CDR3 is 14 residues. The V end lost 3 bases, the J end lost 4 bases, and 9 bases lay between the germline ends. The TCR sequence derives from a man aged 18 to 30 who had mild COVID-19 (a few samples of this study predate the infection). Cell type and time point are not known. The chain uses TRBV12-3 or TRBV12-4 and TRBJ1-4; D unclear. Material for sequencing was PBMCs or a T cell subset sorted from them (not recorded which). The CDR3 region has the DNA TGTGCCAGCAGTTTTTTGGGTTATAATGAAAAACTGTTTTTT. Translation gives CASSFLGYNEKLFF.